The text below deals with one T cell receptor (beta chain). Antigen unknown. The PCR contained 60 Vbeta and 13 Jbeta primers. The data were produced by immunoSEQ multiplex PCR, yet TCRdb's version contains in-frame clones alone and is incomplete. The repertoire holds 150,000 or so clones, with around three quarters as singletons. This entry belongs to a study of cytomegalovirus exposure and HLA in healthy donors. J was trimmed by 0 bases and V by 2 bases; bases with no gene match: 3. CDR3 length equals 16 residues. Germline V gene lookup returns CDR1 KGHSH and CDR2 LQKENI. Findings of the study overall: Several top significant clusters appeared, in a later analysis, to be linked to common viral pathogens. A later analysis reportedly found fewer N-insertions in an Asian-associated ancestry cluster than the roughly 670-donor mean. CMV serostatus stood as the only immune exposure information on hand. Many donors shared some public TCRs, even though most TCR sequences were rare.

Sequences were obtained from PBMCs. This sequence joins TRBV18 and TRBJ1-3; 8 bases are shared with TRBD1. This TCR came from a woman aged 60-75 years in good health and CMV-seropositive. The CDR3 bases are TGTGCCAGCTCACCAGACAGGGGTCGCTCTGGAAACACCATATATTTT. Translated: CASSPDRGRSGNTIYF.